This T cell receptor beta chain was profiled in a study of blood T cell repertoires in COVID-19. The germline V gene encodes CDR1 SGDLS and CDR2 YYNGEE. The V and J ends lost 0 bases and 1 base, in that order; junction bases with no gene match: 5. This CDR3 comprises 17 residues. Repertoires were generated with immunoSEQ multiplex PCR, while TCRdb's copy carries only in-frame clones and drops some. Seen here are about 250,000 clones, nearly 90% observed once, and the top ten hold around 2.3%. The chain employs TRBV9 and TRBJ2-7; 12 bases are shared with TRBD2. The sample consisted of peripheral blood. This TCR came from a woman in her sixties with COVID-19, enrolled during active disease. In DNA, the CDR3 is TGTGCCAGCAGCGTAGGCTTAGGACTAGCGGGGTCCTACGAGCAGTACTTC. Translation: CASSVGLGLAGSYEQYF.